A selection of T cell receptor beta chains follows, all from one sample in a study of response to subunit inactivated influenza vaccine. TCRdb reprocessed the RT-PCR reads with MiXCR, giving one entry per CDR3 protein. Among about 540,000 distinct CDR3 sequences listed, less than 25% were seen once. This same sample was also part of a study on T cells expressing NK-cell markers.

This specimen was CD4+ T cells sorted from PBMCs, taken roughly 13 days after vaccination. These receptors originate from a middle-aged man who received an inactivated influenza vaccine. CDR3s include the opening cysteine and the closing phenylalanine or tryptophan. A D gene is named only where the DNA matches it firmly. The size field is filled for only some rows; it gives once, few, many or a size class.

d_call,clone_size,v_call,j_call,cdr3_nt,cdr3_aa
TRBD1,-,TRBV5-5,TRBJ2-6,TGTGCCAGCAGACCGGGACAGGGGGCTTTGGGAGGGGCCAACGTCCTGACTTTC,CASRPGQGALGGANVLTF
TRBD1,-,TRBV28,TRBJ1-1,TGTGCCAGCAGGGGAAATCCGGGGACAGGATACCATGAAGCTTTCTTT,CASRGNPGTGYHEAFF
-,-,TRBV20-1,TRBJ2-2,TGCAGTGCTACCGCTGGGCTCTCGAACACCGGGGAGCTGTTTTTT,CSATAGLSNTGELFF
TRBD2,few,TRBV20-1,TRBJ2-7,TGCAGTGCAACGGGACTAGCGGGATCCTACGAGCAGTACTTC,CSATGLAGSYEQYF
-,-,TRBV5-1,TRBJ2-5,TGCGCCAGCAGCTCGACAGTCAGTCAAGAGACCCAGTACTTC,CASSSTVSQETQYF
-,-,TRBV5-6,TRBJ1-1,TGTGCCAGCAGCAAGGATCTCAGCAACACTGAAGCTTTCTTT,CASSKDLSNTEAFF
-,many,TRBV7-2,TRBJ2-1,TGTGCCAGCAGCTTGGCAGGGTATGAGCAGTTCTTC,CASSLAGYEQFF
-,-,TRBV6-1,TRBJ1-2,TGTGCCAGCAGCGCATCCAGGGCTAACTATGGCTACACCTTC,CASSASRANYGYTF
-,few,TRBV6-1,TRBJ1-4,TGTGCCAGCAGTACCCCGGGGGCTGCTGAAAAACTGTTTTTT,CASSTPGAAEKLFF
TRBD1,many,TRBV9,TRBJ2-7,TGTGCCAGCAGCCTACGACAGGGGGGGACCTACGAGCAGTACTTC,CASSLRQGGTYEQYF
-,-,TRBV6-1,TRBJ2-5,TGTGCCAGCAGTCCAGGCGGTAGCGGACAGACCCAGTACTTC,CASSPGGSGQTQYF
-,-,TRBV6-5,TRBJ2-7,TGTGCCAGCAGTTACTCGAAGATTGTTGGGGGGAGGGGGTCCTACGAGCAGTACTTC,CASSYSKIVGGRGSYEQYF
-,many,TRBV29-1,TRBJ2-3,TGCAGCGTTGCTGACGCCACCGGGACGAGGAGCACAGATACGCAGTATTTT,CSVADATGTRSTDTQYF
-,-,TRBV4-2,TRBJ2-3,TGTGCCAGCAGCCACGGCGAAGATACGCAGTATTTT,CASSHGEDTQYF
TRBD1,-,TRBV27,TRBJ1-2,TGTGCCAGCAGTTCCCGAGGGACAGTAGCTAACTATGGCTACACCTTC,CASSSRGTVANYGYTF
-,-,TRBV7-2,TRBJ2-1,TGTGCCAGCAGCTTAGTCGCGCAACGTAAGAGAAATGAGCAGTTCTTC,CASSLVAQRKRNEQFF
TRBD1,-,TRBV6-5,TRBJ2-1,TGTGCCAGCAGTTACTCTCTTCTCCGGGACAGGGAGAATGAGCAGTTCTTC,CASSYSLLRDRENEQFF
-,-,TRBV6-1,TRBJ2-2,TGTGCCAGCAGTGTTCATAACACCGGGGAGCTGTTTTTT,CASSVHNTGELFF
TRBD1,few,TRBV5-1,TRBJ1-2,TGCGCCAGCAGCCCCGGGACAGCCTCACAGAACTATGGCTACACCTTC,CASSPGTASQNYGYTF
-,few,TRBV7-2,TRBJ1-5,TGTGCCAGCAGCTTAGGTGGGGGCGTCTTTCAGCCCCAGCATTTT,CASSLGGGVFQPQHF
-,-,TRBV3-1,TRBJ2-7,TGTGCCAGCAGCCAAAACCCCTACGAGCAGTACTTC,CASSQNPYEQYF
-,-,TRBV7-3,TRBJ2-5,TGTGCCAGCAGCCTTGACCGATTTGAGACCCAGTACTTC,CASSLDRFETQYF
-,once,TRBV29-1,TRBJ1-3,TGCAGCGGTCGGGACCCTGGAAACACCATATATTTT,CSGRDPGNTIYF
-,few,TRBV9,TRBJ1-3,TGTGCCAGCAGCGTAGAGGACCGACGTCGCTCTGGAAACACCATATATTTT,CASSVEDRRRSGNTIYF
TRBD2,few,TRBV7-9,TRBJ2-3,TGTGCCAGCAGCTCGAGCGGGGTGAGACGGGATACGCAGTATTTT,CASSSSGVRRDTQYF
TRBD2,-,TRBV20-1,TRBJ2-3,TGCAGTGCTACCCTAGCGGGAGAGACAGATACGCAGTATTTT,CSATLAGETDTQYF
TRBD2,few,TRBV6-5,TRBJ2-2,TGTGCCAGCAGTTACGCTCCGGGACTAGCGGGAGAGGGGGAGCTGTTTTTT,CASSYAPGLAGEGELFF
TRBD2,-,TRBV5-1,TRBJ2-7,TGCGCCAGCAGCCCGACTAGCGGGGTCCCCCACGAGCAGTACTTC,CASSPTSGVPHEQYF
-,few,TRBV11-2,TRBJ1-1,TGTGCCAGCAGCTCAACAGGGCGGGCTTTCTTT,CASSSTGRAFF
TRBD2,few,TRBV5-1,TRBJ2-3,TGCGCCAGCAGCTTCTCGGAGGCGGGGGGCACAGATACGCAGTATTTT,CASSFSEAGGTDTQYF
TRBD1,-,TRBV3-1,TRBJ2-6,TGTGCCAGCAGCCATGGACAGGCTGACTCTGGGGCCAACGTCCTGACTTTC,CASSHGQADSGANVLTF
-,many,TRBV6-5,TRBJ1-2,TGTGCCAGCAGTTACTGGGGGGATGGCTACACCTTC,CASSYWGDGYTF
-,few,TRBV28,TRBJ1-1,TGTGCCAGCAGCACCCATGTCGGGGTGTACACTGAAGCTTTCTTT,CASSTHVGVYTEAFF
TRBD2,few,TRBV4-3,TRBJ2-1,TGCGCCAGCAGCCAAGATGCCGGACTAGCGGGAGAGCAGTTCTTC,CASSQDAGLAGEQFF
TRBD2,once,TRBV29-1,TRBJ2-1,TGCAGCGTTGTCAGCGGGAGGTCCCCCTACAATGAGCAGTTCTTC,CSVVSGRSPYNEQFF
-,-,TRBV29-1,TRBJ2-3,TGCAGCGTGGCCGGACAGAGCGCGCAGTATTTT,CSVAGQSAQYF
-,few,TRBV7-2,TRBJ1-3,TGTGCCAGCAGCTTGGGGGGGGGTACCGGAAACACCATATATTTT,CASSLGGGTGNTIYF
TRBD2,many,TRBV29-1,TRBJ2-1,TGCAGCGTTGGGGGGCCGGGACTAGCGAACAATGAGCAGTTCTTC,CSVGGPGLANNEQFF
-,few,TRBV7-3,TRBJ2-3,TGTGCCAGCAGCCACAGACAGGGGAGGGCAGATACGCAGTATTTT,CASSHRQGRADTQYF
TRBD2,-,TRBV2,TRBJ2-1,TGTGCCAGCAGATCCGGGACTAGCGGGAGATTTCGGCACCTCTTC,CASRSGTSGRFRHLF
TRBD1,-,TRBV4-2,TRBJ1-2,TGTGCCAGCAGCCAGGGGACAGGGGGCAACTATGGCTACACCTTC,CASSQGTGGNYGYTF
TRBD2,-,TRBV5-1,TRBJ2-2,TGCGCCAGCACGACTAGCGGGGTTTTCGGGGAGCTGTTTTTT,CASTTSGVFGELFF